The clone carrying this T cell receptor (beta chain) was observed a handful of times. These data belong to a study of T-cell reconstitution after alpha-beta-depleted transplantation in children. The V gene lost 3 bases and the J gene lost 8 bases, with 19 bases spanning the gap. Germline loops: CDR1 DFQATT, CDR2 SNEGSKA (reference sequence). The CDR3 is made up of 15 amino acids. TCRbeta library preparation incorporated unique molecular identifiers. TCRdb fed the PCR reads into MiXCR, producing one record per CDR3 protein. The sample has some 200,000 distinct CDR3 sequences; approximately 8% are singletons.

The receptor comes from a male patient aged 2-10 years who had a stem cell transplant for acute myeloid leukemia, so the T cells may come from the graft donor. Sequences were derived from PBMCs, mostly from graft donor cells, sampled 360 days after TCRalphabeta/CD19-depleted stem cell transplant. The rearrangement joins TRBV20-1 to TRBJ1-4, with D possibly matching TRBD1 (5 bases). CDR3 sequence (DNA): TGCAGTGCTAGTCCGATTCAGGGTGGGGGGGAAAAACTGTTTTTT. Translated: CSASPIQGGGEKLFF.